The 24 T cell receptor beta chains in this list originate from one sample, sequenced in a study of radiation and T cells in renal cell carcinoma. Stated time point: baseline pretreatment blood. Stated treatment: 15 Gy SBRT to primary tumor, nephrectomy 4 weeks later. This table comes from immunoSEQ multiplex PCR, and its TCRdb copy is limited to in-frame clones, with some not included. The sample contains about 150,000 clones, nearly 90% of which appear only once. The starting material was blood, obtained from a patient whose treatment included radiotherapy and nephrectomy. Source of these receptors: a woman aged 50 to 65 with renal cell carcinoma.

The chain couples TRBV6-1 to TRBJ1-6, with TRBD1 matching over 7 bases. The CDR3 has 15 amino acids. Germline V gene lookup returns CDR1 MNHNS and CDR2 SASEGT. V lost 5 bases to trimming and J lost 7 bases; unmatched junction nucleotides: 8. The CDR3 DNA reads as TGTGCCAGCAGTACCAGCAAGGGGGCGAATTCACCCCTCCACTTT. This codes for CASSTSKGANSPLHF.

The gene calls are TRBV19 and TRBJ2-6; D is unclear. Trimming removed 5 bases at V and 1 base at J, with 18 bases between. This CDR3 comprises 18 residues. Germline-derived CDR1 and CDR2 are LNHDA and SQIVND (reference sequence). CDR3 nucleotides: TGTGCCAGTAGTTGGGCAAGCCCCTCTCAGTCTGGGGCCAACGTCCTGACTTTC. This codes for CASSWASPSQSGANVLTF. Supplemented by reference TRBV19 and TRBJ2-6, the full variable domain reads DGGITQSPKYLFRKEGQNVTLSCEQNLNHDAMYWYRQDPGQGLRLIYYSQIVNDFQKGDIAEGYSVSREKKESFPLTVTSAQKNPTAFYLCASSWASPSQSGANVLTFGAGSRLTVL.

This clone was detected only once. The J gene is TRBJ2-1, the V gene TRBV7-9; 11 bases align to TRBD2. Germline V gene data show CDR1 as SEHNR and CDR2 as FQNEAQ (reference sequence). CDR3 length equals 15 residues. V gave up 5 bases and J gave up 7 bases; unmatched junction bases: 7. The CDR3 spells CASSQGTSGSNEQFF. CDR3 sequence (DNA): TGTGCCAGCAGCCAAGGGACTAGCGGTTCGAATGAGCAGTTCTTC.

This chain joins TRBV7-6 and TRBJ2-5, with D maybe TRBD1 (6 bases). Per germline, CDR1 SGHVS and CDR2 FNYEAQ. This CDR3 has 14 residues. Trimming cost V 0 bases and J 2 bases, with 7 bases left between them. The CDR3 bases are TGTGCCAGCAGCTTAGCGGGGACACAAGAGACCCAGTACTTC. This codes for CASSLAGTQETQYF.

The CDR3 loop is CATRRGGDTDTQYF. The CDR3 DNA follows: TGTGCCACCCGGAGGGGGGGGGACACAGATACGCAGTATTTT. This chain connects TRBV6-1 to TRBJ2-3; possible D gene TRBD2, 7 bases. Per germline, CDR1 MNHNS and CDR2 SASEGT. The V gene lost 10 bases and the J gene lost 2 bases, with 16 bases spanning the gap. The CDR3 sequence is 14 residues long.

The V call is TRBV11-1, the J call TRBJ1-3; D is undetermined. Trimming took 6 bases from V and 0 from J, leaving 18 bases between them. The CDR3 sequence is 17 residues long. Germline values: CDR1 SGHAT, CDR2 FQDESV (reference sequence). The CDR3 reads CASSFIQATASGNTIYF. CDR3 bases: TGTGCCAGCAGTTTCATCCAGGCAACAGCCTCTGGAAACACCATATATTTT.

This chain uses TRBV11-3 with TRBJ2-7; a possible D gene is TRBD1 (7 bases). CDR3 length: 14 residues. V gave up 6 bases and J gave up 6 bases, with 18 bases separating them. The germline gives CDR1 SGHNT, CDR2 YENEEA. CDR3: CASRKTGEAGEQYF. The CDR3 region has the DNA TGTGCCAGCAGAAAAACAGGGGAGGCGGGCGAGCAGTACTTC.

The CDR3 DNA reads as TGTGCCAGTAGTGCCCCAGGGGATCGGTCACCCCTCCACTTT. Protein sequence: CASSAPGDRSPLHF. The gene calls are TRBV19 and TRBJ1-6, with D perhaps matching TRBD1 (6 bases). V lost 5 bases and J lost 10, with 15 bases in between. Germline assignment: CDR1 LNHDA and CDR2 SQIVND (reference sequence). CDR3 length equals 14 residues. The full variable domain, its missing parts supplied by reference TRBV19 and TRBJ1-6, is DGGITQSPKYLFRKEGQNVTLSCEQNLNHDAMYWYRQDPGQGLRLIYYSQIVNDFQKGDIAEGYSVSREKKESFPLTVTSAQKNPTAFYLCASSAPGDRSPLHFGNGTRLTVT.

The genes are TRBV6-5 and TRBJ2-7; 8 bases line up with TRBD1. Per germline, CDR1 MNHEY and CDR2 SVGAGI. The CDR3 consists of 11 residues. The V gene end was trimmed by 10 bases and the J gene end by 4 bases; junction bases not matched to a gene: 3. The CDR3 sequence is CAIGQGYEQYF. The CDR3 nucleotides read TGTGCCATAGGACAGGGTTACGAGCAGTACTTC.

The V and J genes are TRBV6-6 and TRBJ2-6; no firm D call. The V end was cut by 5 bases, the J end by 5 bases, with 7 bases between. Germline V gives CDR1 MNHNY, CDR2 SVGAGI (reference sequence). This CDR3 is 13 amino acids long. The CDR3 is CASSARWANVLTF. CDR3 DNA sequence: TGTGCCAGCAGTGCCCGCTGGGCCAACGTCCTGACTTTC.

The chain is built from TRBV29-1 and TRBJ2-2, with 8 bases aligning to TRBD2. V shed 6 bases and J 4 bases; nucleotides not matched to a gene: 7. This CDR3 spans 14 amino acids. Germline V gene data show CDR1 as SQVTM and CDR2 as ANQGSEA. The CDR3 DNA reads TGCAGCGTCGGGGGGGGAGGAGGCACCGGGGAGCTGTTTTTT. Protein sequence: CSVGGGGGTGELFF.

V usage is TRBV4-1 and J usage is TRBJ2-3; 9 bases align to TRBD2. CDR1 is MGHRA, CDR2 YSYEKL, per germline. CDR3 length: 15 amino acids. The V and J ends lost 4 bases and 5 bases, in that order; junction bases with no gene match: 7. In DNA form, the CDR3 reads TGCGCCAGCAGCCTAGACGGCGGGGGGGAAGATACGCAGTATTTT. Translating gives CASSLDGGGEDTQYF.

The chain uses TRBV9 and TRBJ2-7; D may be TRBD2 (5 bases). Germline CDR1 reads SGDLS; CDR2 reads YYNGEE. CDR3 length equals 13 residues. Trimming shortened V by 4 bases and J by 6 bases, and 14 bases separated the two germline ends. The DNA of the CDR3 is TGTGCCAGCAGCTTTCTCCAAGAGGGCGAGCAGTACTTC. Protein product: CASSFLQEGEQYF.

On this clone itself: Distinct nucleotide sequences in the sample also encode this CDR3. V and J are TRBV5-4 and TRBJ2-3, with D unclear. Trimming shortened V by 0 bases and J by 6 bases, and 8 bases separated the two germline ends. The CDR3 consists of 13 residues. Germline V gene data show CDR1 as SGHNT and CDR2 as YYREEE (reference sequence). In DNA form, the CDR3 reads TGTGCCAGCAGCTTGGTGGGATCCGATACGCAGTATTTT. Translation gives CASSLVGSDTQYF. The full variable domain, rest sourced from reference TRBV5-4 and TRBJ2-3, is ETGVTQSPTHLIKTRGQQVTLRCSSQSGHNTVSWYQQALGQGPQFIFQYYREEENGRGNFPPRFSGLQFPNYSSELNVNALELDDSALYLCASSLVGSDTQYFGPGTRLTVL.

The chain links TRBV5-8 to TRBJ1-1, with 10 bases fitting TRBD1. Germline trimming cut 4 bases from V and 1 base from J; bases unmatched to any gene: 1. The CDR3 has 14 amino acids. Germline V gene lookup returns CDR1 SGHTS and CDR2 YDEGEE. CDR3 nucleotide sequence: TGTGCCAGCAGCCGGGACAGGGGGAACACTGAAGCTTTCTTT. Protein: CASSRDRGNTEAFF.

The chain uses TRBV19 and TRBJ2-1, with D possibly being TRBD1 or TRBD2 (5 bases each). The CDR3 has 15 residues. Germline assignment: CDR1 LNHDA and CDR2 SQIVND (reference sequence). V was cut by 3 bases and J by 1 base, with 10 bases left in between. The CDR3 here is CASSIMGTSYNEQFF. CDR3 sequence (DNA): TGTGCCAGTAGTATTATGGGGACGTCCTACAATGAGCAGTTCTTC.

This chain joins TRBV11-2 and TRBJ2-5; the match to TRBD2 covers 11 bases. J lost 4 bases, V lost 4 bases, and 8 bases had no gene match. The CDR3 runs 16 residues. Looked up from germline, CDR1 is SGHAT and CDR2 is FQNNGV. The CDR3 reads CASSSPKLAGVETQYF. The CDR3 region has the DNA TGTGCCAGCAGCTCCCCGAAACTAGCGGGGGTAGAGACCCAGTACTTC.

The V and J genes are TRBV2 and TRBJ1-2; TRBD1 matches at 9 bases. This CDR3 comprises 13 residues. V dropped 3 bases and J dropped 4; count of bases not matched to a gene: 0. The germline V gene has CDR1 SNHLY and CDR2 FYNNEI. This CDR3 reads CASSEGQGYGYTF. CDR3 nucleotides: TGTGCCAGCAGTGAGGGACAGGGCTATGGCTACACCTTC.

The CDR3 sequence: CASSPRVSGEETQYF. In nucleotides, the CDR3 is TGTGCCAGCTCACCTCGCGTTAGCGGAGAAGAGACCCAGTACTTC. The chain joins TRBV18 to TRBJ2-5; D may be TRBD2 (6 bases). Germline loops: CDR1 KGHSH, CDR2 LQKENI. The V and J ends lost 3 bases and 3 bases respectively, with 14 bases between them. The CDR3 length is 15 residues.

The chain joins TRBV4-1 to TRBJ2-5, with a tentative D call TRBD2 (6 bases). CDR3 length: 17 residues. Per germline, CDR1 MGHRA and CDR2 YSYEKL. The V gene lost 0 bases and the J gene lost 1 base, with 15 bases spanning the gap. The CDR3 spells CASSQEKAGGFQETQYF. The CDR3, as DNA: TGCGCCAGCAGCCAAGAGAAAGCGGGCGGCTTCCAAGAGACCCAGTACTTC.

This rearrangement joins TRBV15 to TRBJ2-3; 9 bases fit TRBD2. The V and J ends lost 5 bases and 1 base, in that order; junction bases with no gene match: 7. The CDR3 loop spans 16 amino acids. CDR1 and CDR2 (germline): LNHNV, YYDKDF (reference sequence). The CDR3 reads CATSRTSGPRTDTQYF. The DNA for the CDR3 is TGTGCCACCAGCCGTACTAGCGGGCCCCGCACAGATACGCAGTATTTT.

This chain joins TRBV6-6 and TRBJ2-2; 9 bases match TRBD1. This CDR3 is built from 15 residues. Germline lookup yields CDR1 MNHNY and CDR2 SVGAGI (reference sequence). J gave up 6 bases and V 2 bases, and 4 bases lay outside the gene matches. CDR3 amino acids: CASSYRQGGAGELFF. CDR3 in DNA: TGTGCCAGCAGTTACCGACAGGGGGGAGCCGGGGAGCTGTTTTTT.

This chain joins TRBV9 and TRBJ2-7, with D perhaps being TRBD1 or TRBD2 (6 bases each). Deletions cut 6 bases from V and 4 bases from J, with 11 bases between. The germline CDR1 and CDR2 sequences are SGDLS and YYNGEE. The CDR3 totals 12 residues. CDR3 DNA: TGTGCCAGCACCGAGGGGGGTTACGAGCAGTACTTC. Protein: CASTEGGYEQYF.

This clone appeared a single time. The gene calls are TRBV7-3 and TRBJ1-1; D is possibly TRBD1 (5 bases). V lost 1 base, J lost 1 base, and 7 bases lay in between. CDR1 and CDR2 (germline): SGHTA, FQGTGA. The CDR3 covers 14 residues. This CDR3 reads CASSLNGQNTEAFF. DNA of the CDR3: TGTGCCAGCAGCTTAAACGGACAGAACACTGAAGCTTTCTTT.